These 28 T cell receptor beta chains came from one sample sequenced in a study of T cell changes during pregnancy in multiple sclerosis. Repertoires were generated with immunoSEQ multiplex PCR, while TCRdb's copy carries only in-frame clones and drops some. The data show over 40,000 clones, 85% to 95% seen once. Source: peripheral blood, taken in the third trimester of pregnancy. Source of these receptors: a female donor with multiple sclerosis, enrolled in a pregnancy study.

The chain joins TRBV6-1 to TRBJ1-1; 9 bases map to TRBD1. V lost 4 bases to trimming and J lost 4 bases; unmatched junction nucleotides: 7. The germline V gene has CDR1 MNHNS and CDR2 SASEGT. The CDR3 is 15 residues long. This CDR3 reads CASSVSSGQGTEAFF. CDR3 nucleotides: TGTGCCAGCAGTGTATCATCGGGACAGGGCACTGAAGCTTTCTTT.

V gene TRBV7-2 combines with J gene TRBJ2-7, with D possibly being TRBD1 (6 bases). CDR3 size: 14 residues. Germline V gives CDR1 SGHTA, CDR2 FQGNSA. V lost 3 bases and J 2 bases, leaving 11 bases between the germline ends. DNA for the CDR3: TGTGCCAGCAGCTTTCCGGGACAACCCTACGAGCAGTACTTC. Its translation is CASSFPGQPYEQYF.

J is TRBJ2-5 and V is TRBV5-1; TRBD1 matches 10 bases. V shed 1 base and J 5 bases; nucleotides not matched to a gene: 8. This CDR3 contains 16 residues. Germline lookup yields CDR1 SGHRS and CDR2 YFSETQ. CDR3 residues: CASSLSGQGVRETQYF. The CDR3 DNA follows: TGCGCCAGCAGCTTGTCTGGACAGGGGGTGCGTGAGACCCAGTACTTC.

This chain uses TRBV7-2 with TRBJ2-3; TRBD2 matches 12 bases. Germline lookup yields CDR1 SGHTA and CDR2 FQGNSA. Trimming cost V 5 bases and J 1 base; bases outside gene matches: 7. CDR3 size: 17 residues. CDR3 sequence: CASSVDLAGGRTDTQYF. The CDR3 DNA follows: TGTGCCAGCAGCGTAGACCTAGCGGGAGGGCGCACAGATACGCAGTATTTT.

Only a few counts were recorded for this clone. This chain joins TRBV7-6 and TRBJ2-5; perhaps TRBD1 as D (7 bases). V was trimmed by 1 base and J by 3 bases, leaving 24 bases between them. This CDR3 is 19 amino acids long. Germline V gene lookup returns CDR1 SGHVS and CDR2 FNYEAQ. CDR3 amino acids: CASSLGGGHRRSGEETQYF. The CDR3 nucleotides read TGTGCCAGCAGCTTAGGAGGGGGCCACAGGAGGTCGGGGGAAGAGACCCAGTACTTC.

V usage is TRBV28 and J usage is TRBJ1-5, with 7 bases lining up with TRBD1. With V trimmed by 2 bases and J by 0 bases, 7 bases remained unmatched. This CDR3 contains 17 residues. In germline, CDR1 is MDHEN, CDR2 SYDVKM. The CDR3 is CASSLGGRGLSNQPQHF. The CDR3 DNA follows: TGTGCCAGCAGTTTAGGGGGAAGGGGGCTTAGCAATCAGCCCCAGCATTTT.

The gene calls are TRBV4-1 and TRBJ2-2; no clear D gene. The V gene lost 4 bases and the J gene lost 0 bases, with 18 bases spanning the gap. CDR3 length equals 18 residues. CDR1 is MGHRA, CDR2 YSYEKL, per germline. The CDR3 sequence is CASSLLPAGVPNTGELFF. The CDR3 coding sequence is TGCGCCAGCAGCCTTCTACCGGCAGGCGTACCGAACACCGGGGAGCTGTTTTTT.

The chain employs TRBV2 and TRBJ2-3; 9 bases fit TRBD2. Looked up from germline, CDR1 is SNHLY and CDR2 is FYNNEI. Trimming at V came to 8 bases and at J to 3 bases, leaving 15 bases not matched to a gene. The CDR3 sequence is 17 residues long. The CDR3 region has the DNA TGTGCCAGCGCATTCAAGGCGGGAGGGCCATTGACAGATACGCAGTATTTT. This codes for CASAFKAGGPLTDTQYF.

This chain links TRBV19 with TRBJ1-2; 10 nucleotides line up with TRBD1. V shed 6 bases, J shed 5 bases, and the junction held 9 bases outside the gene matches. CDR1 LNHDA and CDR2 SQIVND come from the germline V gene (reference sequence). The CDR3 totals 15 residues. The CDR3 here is CASRSSRTGGYGYTF. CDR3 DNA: TGTGCCAGTAGGTCCTCCCGGACAGGGGGATATGGCTACACCTTC.

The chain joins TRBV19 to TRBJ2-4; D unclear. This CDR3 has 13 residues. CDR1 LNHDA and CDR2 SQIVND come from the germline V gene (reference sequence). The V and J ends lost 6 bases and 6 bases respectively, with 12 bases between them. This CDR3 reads CASSDNTGNIQYF. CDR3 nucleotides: TGTGCCAGTAGCGATAACACGGGAAACATTCAGTACTTC.

The CDR3 nucleotides read TGTGCCAGCAGCGCTCGGATAGCCCTTCCCAAAGAGACCCAGTACTTC. Its translation: CASSARIALPKETQYF. J is TRBJ2-5 and V is TRBV21-1; TRBD2, the D gene given by the table, was not confirmed from the DNA. TRBV21-1 is listed as a pseudogene. This CDR3 is 16 amino acids long.

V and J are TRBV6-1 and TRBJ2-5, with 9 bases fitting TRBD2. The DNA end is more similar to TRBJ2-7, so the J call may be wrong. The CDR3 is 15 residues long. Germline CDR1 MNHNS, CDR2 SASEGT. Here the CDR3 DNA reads TGTGCCAGCAGTTCCCTAGCGGGGAGCTCCTACGAGCAGTACTTC. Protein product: CASSSLAGSSYEQYF.

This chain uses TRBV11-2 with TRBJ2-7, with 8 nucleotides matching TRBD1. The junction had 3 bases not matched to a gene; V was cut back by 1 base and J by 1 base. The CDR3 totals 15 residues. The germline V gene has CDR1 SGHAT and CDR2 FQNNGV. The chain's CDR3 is CASSLGRGPSYEQYF. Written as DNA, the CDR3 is TGTGCCAGCAGCTTAGGCAGGGGGCCTTCCTACGAGCAGTACTTC.

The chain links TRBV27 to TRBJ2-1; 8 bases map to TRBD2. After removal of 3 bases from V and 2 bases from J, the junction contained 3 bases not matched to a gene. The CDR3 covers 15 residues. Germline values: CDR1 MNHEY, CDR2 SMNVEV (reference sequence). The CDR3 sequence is CASSFPGLAYNEQFF. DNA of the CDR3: TGTGCCAGCAGTTTCCCGGGACTAGCCTACAATGAGCAGTTCTTC.

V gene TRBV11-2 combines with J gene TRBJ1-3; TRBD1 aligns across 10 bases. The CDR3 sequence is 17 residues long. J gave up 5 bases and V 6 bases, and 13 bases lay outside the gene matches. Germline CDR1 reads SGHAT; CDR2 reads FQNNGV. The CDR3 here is CASSYTGGTGVRNTIYF. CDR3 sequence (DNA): TGTGCCAGCAGTTATACGGGGGGGACAGGGGTTCGAAACACCATATATTTT.

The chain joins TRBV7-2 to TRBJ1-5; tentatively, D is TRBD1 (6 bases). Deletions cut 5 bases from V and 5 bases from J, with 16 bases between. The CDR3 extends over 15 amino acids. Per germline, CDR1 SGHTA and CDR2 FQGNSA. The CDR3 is CASSPEGGGYQPQHF. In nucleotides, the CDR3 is TGTGCCAGCAGCCCCGAGGGGGGAGGGTATCAGCCCCAGCATTTT. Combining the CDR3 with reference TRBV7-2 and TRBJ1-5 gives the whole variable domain GAGVSQSPSNKVTEKGKDVELRCDPISGHTALYWYRQSLGQGLEFLIYFQGNSAPDKSGLPSDRFSAERTGGSVSTLTIQRTQQEDSAVYLCASSPEGGGYQPQHFGDGTRLSIL.

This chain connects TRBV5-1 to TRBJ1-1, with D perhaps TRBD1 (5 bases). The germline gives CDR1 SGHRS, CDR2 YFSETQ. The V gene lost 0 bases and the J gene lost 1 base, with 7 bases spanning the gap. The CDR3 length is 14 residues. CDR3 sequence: CASSLDRPNTEAFF. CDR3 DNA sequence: TGCGCCAGCAGCTTGGACAGGCCGAACACTGAAGCTTTCTTT.

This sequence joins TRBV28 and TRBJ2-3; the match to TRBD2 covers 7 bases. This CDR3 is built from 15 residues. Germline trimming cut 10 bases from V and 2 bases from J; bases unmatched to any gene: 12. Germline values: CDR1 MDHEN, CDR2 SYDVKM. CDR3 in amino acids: CATNALATSTDTQYF. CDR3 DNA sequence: TGTGCCACCAACGCACTAGCGACATCCACAGATACGCAGTATTTT.

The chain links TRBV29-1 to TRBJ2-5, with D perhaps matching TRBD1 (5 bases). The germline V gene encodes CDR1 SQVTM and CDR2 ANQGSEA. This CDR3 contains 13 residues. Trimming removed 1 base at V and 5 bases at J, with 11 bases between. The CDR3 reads CSVEVAAGETQYF. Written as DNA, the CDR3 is TGCAGCGTTGAAGTGGCAGCAGGGGAGACCCAGTACTTC. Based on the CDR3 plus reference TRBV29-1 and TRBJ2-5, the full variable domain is SAVISQKPSRDICQRGTSLTIQCQVDSQVTMMFWYRQQPGQSLTLIATANQGSEATYESGFVIDKFPISRPNLTFSTLTVSNMSPEDSSIYLCSVEVAAGETQYFGPGTRLLVL.

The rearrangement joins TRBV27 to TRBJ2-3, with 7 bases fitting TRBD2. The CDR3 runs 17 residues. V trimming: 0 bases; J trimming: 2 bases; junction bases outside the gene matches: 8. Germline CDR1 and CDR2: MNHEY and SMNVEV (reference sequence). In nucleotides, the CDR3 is TGTGCCAGCAGTTTATCCCACGGCGGGGGAAACACAGATACGCAGTATTTT. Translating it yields CASSLSHGGGNTDTQYF.

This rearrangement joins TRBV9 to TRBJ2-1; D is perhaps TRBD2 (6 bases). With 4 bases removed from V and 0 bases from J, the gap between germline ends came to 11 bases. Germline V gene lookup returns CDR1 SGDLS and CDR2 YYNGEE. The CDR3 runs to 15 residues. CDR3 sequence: CASSFRDSSYNEQFF. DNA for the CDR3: TGTGCCAGCAGCTTCCGGGACTCCTCCTACAATGAGCAGTTCTTC.

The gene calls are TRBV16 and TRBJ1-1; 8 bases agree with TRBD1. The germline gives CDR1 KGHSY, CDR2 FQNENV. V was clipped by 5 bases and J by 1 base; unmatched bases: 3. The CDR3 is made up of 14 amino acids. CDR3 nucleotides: TGTGCCAGCAGCACCACAGGGGGGAACACTGAAGCTTTCTTT. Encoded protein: CASSTTGGNTEAFF.

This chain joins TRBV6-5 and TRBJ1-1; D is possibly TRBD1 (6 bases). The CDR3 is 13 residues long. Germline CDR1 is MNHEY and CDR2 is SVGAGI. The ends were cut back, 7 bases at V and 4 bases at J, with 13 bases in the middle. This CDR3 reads CASTAGVATEAFF. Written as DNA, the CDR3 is TGTGCCAGCACCGCAGGGGTGGCCACTGAAGCTTTCTTT.

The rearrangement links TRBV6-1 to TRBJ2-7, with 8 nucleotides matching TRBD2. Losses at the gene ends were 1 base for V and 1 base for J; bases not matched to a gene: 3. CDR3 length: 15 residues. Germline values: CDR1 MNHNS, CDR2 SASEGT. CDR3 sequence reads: CASSEETSGSYEQYF. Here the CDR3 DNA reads TGTGCCAGCAGTGAAGAAACTAGCGGTTCCTACGAGCAGTACTTC.

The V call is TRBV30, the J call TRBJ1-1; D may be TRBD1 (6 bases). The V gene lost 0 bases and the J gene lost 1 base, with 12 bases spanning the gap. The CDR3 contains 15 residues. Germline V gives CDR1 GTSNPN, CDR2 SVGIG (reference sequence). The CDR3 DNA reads TGTGCCTGGAGTGTACTCGGCAGGGGGAACACTGAAGCTTTCTTT. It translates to CAWSVLGRGNTEAFF.

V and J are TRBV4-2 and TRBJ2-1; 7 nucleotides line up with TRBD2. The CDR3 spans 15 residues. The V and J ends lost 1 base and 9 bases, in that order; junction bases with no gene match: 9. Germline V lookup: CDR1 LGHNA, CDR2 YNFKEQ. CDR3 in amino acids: CASSQGVEAGFEQFF. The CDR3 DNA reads TGTGCCAGCAGCCAAGGAGTGGAAGCGGGATTTGAGCAGTTCTTC.

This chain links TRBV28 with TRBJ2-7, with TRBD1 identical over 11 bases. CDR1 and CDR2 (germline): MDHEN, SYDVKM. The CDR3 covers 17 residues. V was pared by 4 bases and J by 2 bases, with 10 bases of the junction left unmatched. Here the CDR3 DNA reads TGTGCCAGCAGTTCTAGTCATGGGACAGGGGGTGCCTACGAGCAGTACTTC. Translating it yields CASSSSHGTGGAYEQYF.

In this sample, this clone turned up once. CDR3 amino acids: CASRYRAMNTEAFF. The CDR3 DNA reads as TGTGCCAGTAGATACAGGGCGATGAACACTGAAGCTTTCTTT. The J gene is TRBJ1-1, the V gene TRBV19; D perhaps matches TRBD1 (6 bases). Per the germline V gene, CDR1 is LNHDA and CDR2 is SQIVND (reference sequence). V was cut by 6 bases and J by 0 bases, with 11 bases left in between. CDR3 length: 14 amino acids.